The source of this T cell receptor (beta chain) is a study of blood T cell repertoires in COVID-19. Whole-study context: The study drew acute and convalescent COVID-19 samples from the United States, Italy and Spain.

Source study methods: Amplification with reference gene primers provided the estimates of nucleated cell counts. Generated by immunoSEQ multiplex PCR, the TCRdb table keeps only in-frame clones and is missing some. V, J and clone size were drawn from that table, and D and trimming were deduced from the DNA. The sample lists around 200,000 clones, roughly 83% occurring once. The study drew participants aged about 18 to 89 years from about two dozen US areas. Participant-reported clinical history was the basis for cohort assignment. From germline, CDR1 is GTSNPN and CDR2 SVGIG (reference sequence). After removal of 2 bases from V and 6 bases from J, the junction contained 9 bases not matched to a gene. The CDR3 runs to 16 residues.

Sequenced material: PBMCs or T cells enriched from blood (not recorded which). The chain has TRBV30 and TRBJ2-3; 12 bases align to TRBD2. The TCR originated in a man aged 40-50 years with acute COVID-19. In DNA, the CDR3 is TGTGCCTGGAGTAGAATTCTAGCGGGAGGGCCCGATACGCAGTATTTT. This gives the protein CAWSRILAGGPDTQYF.